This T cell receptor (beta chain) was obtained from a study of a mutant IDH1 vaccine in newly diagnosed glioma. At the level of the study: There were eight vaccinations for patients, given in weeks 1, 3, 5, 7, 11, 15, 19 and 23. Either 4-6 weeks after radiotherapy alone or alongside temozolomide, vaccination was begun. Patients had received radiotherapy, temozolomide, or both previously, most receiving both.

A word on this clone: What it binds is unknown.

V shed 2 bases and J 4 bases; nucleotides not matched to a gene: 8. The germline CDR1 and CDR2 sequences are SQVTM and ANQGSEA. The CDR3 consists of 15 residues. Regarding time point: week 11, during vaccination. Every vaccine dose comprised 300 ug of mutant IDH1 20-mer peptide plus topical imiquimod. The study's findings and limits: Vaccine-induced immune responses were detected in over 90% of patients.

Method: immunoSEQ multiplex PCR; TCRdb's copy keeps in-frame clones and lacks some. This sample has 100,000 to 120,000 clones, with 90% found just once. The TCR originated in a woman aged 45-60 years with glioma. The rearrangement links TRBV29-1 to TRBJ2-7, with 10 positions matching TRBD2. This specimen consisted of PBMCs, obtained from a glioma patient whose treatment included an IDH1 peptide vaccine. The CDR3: CSVERVAGGGYEQYF. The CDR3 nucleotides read TGCAGCGTTGAAAGGGTAGCGGGAGGTGGGTACGAGCAGTACTTC.